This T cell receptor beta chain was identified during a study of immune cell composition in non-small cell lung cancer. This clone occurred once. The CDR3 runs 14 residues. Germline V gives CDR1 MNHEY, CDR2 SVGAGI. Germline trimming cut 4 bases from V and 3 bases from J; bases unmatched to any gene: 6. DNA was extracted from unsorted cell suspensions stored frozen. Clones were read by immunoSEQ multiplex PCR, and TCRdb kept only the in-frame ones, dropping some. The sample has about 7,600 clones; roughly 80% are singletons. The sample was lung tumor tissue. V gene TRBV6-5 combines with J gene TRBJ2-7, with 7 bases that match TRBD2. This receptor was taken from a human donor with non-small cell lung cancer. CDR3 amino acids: CASSFGGEYYEQYF. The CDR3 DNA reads TGTGCCAGCAGTTTTGGGGGGGAATACTACGAGCAGTACTTC.